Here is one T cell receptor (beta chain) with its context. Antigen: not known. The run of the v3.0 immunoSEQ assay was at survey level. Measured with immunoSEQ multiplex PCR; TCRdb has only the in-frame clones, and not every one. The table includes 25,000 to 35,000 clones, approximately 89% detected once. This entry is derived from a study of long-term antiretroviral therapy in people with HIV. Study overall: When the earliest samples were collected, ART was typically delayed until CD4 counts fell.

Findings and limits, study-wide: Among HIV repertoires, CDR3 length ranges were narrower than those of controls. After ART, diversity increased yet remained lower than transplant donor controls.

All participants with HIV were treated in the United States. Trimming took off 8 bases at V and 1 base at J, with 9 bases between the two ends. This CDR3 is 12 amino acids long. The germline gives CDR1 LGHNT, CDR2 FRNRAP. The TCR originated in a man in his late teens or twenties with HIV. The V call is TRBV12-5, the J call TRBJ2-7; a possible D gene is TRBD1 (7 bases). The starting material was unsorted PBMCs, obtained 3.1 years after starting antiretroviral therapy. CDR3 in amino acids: CASQGGSYEQYF. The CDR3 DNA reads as TGTGCTAGTCAGGGGGGATCCTACGAGCAGTACTTC.